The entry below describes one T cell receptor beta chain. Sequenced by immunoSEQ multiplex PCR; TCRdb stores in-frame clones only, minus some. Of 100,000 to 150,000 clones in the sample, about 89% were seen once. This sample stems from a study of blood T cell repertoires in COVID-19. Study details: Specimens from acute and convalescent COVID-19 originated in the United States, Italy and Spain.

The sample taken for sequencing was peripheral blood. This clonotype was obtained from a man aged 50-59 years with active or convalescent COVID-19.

CDR3 bases: TGTGCCAGCAGTGAATACCGGGGGAGAGGGGACTATGGCTACACCTTC. This sequence encodes CASSEYRGRGDYGYTF. This chain joins TRBV25-1 and TRBJ1-2, with a tentative D call TRBD1 (5 bases). Trimming removed 0 bases from V and 3 bases from J, with 14 bases in between. Germline V gene sequence: CDR1 MGHDK, CDR2 SYGVNS. The CDR3 is 16 residues long.